These T cell receptor beta chains were read from a single sample in a study of cytomegalovirus exposure and HLA in healthy donors. The table came from immunoSEQ multiplex PCR; TCRdb's copy has only in-frame clones and leaves some out. The top ten hold under 3.5% of the sample, which has tens of thousands of clones, 70% to 90% seen once. The specimen sequenced was PBMCs. These receptors all stem from a young man in good health and CMV-seronegative. Each CDR3 is given with its conserved first and last residue. A D gene is named only where the DNA matches it firmly. Rows may omit the clone size; those that give it use once, few, many or a size class.

TRBV5-1	.	TRBJ1-3	.	CASSGGSSGNTIYF	TGCGCCAGCAGTGGGGGGTCCTCTGGAAACACCATATATTTT
TRBV21-1	.	TRBJ2-2	.	CASPPGGVAGCRTGELFF	TGTGCCAGCCCGCCGGGCGGTGTGGCAGGGTGTAGGACCGGGGAGCTGTTTTTT
TRBV7-9	.	TRBJ2-3	TRBD2	CASSRLAGGGSDTQYF	TGTGCCAGCAGCCGACTAGCGGGGGGCGGTTCGGATACGCAGTATTTT
TRBV5-6	.	TRBJ2-3	.	CASSLALAEADTQYF	TGTGCCAGCAGCTTGGCCCTAGCTGAAGCTGATACGCAGTATTTT
TRBV5-6	.	TRBJ1-2	.	CASSLEGRGYGYTF	TGTGCCAGCAGCTTGGAGGGCCGGGGCTATGGCTACACCTTC
TRBV9	.	TRBJ1-2	TRBD1	CASSVGPGGGYTF	TGTGCCAGCAGCGTAGGGCCAGGGGGTGGCTACACCTTC
TRBV5-6	.	TRBJ1-2	TRBD1	CASSSEQGYYGYTF	TGTGCCAGCAGCTCTGAACAGGGGTACTATGGCTACACCTTC
TRBV7-9	.	TRBJ2-2	TRBD2	CASSLGGGTGELFF	TGTGCCAGCAGCCTAGGCGGGGGTACCGGGGAGCTGTTTTTT
TRBV10-3	once	TRBJ2-5	.	CAISRTGQETQYF	TGTGCCATCAGCCGAACCGGCCAAGAGACCCAGTACTTC
TRBV9	.	TRBJ2-2	TRBD2	CASSERLAGVTGELFF	TGTGCCAGCAGCGAACGACTAGCGGGAGTTACCGGGGAGCTGTTTTTT
TRBV9	.	TRBJ2-1	TRBD2	CASSVGSGVNYNEQFF	TGTGCCAGCAGCGTAGGTAGCGGGGTGAACTACAATGAGCAGTTCTTC
TRBV4-1	.	TRBJ2-7	.	CASSLRDITYEQYF	TGCGCCAGCAGCCTGAGAGACATAACCTACGAGCAGTACTTC
TRBV11-2	.	TRBJ2-7	.	CASNYRVDHEQYF	TGTGCCAGCAACTACAGGGTGGATCACGAGCAGTACTTC
TRBV4-2	.	TRBJ2-5	.	CASSQAGGGGSETQYF	TGTGCCAGCAGCCAAGCTGGGGGGGGCGGGTCGGAGACCCAGTACTTC
TRBV7-9	.	TRBJ2-3	TRBD2	CASSLLAGSTDTQYF	TGTGCCAGCAGCTTATTAGCGGGGAGCACAGATACGCAGTATTTT
TRBV7-9	.	TRBJ1-2	TRBD1	CASSSDRVGGYTF	TGTGCCAGCAGCTCGGACAGGGTGGGTGGCTACACCTTC
TRBV5-6	.	TRBJ1-4	TRBD1	CASSTEGDRGRKLFF	TGTGCCAGCAGCACCGAAGGGGACAGGGGGCGAAAACTGTTTTTT
TRBV15	.	TRBJ2-5	TRBD2	CATSRGTKRGLGETQYF	TGTGCCACCAGCAGGGGTACGAAGCGGGGGTTAGGAGAGACCCAGTACTTC
TRBV4-1	few	TRBJ2-6	.	CASSQDAHSGANVLTF	TGCGCCAGCAGCCAAGATGCGCACTCTGGGGCCAACGTCCTGACTTTC
TRBV5-1	.	TRBJ2-5	.	CASSSDRQETQYF	TGCGCCAGCAGCTCAGACAGGCAAGAGACCCAGTACTTC